Reported below is one T cell receptor (beta chain). Other DNA sequences of this sample code for an identical CDR3. Participants, about 18 to 89 years old, spanned 25 or so US areas. TCRdb's copy holds only in-frame clones and misses some; the assay was immunoSEQ multiplex PCR. Seen here are about 260,000 clones, around nine tenths observed once, and the top ten hold 3% to 3.5%. These data come from a study of blood T cell repertoires in COVID-19. The CDR3 runs 14 residues. CDR1 is LNHNV and CDR2 is YYDKDF in the germline V gene (reference sequence). With V trimmed by 3 bases and J by 2 bases, 1 base remained unmatched.

The chain joins TRBV15 to TRBJ2-5; 9 bases match TRBD1. The sample comprised PBMCs or T cells enriched from blood (not recorded which). The TCR was taken from a woman aged 40 to 50 who had been exposed to COVID-19. The CDR3 loop is CATSSDRGQETQYF. The CDR3 bases are TGTGCCACCAGCAGCGACAGGGGGCAAGAGACCCAGTACTTC.